The 7 T cell receptor beta chains presented below share a single source sample, sequenced in a study of blood T cells in healthy people across ages. Primers used in a second PCR of roughly 6 to 11 cycles were a sample-barcoded 5' primer and a J-beta primer mix. TCRdb itself ran the 5' RACE reads through MiXCR, one entry per CDR3 protein. The table lists hundreds of thousands of distinct CDR3 sequences, around a fifth of them singletons. Sequencing was done on a sample of blood. Source of these receptors: a man aged 70-80 years in good health.

In this sample, this clonotype turned up many times. The chain combines TRBV20-1 with TRBJ2-5, with D possibly being TRBD1 or TRBD2 (6 bases each). Germline V CDR1 and CDR2: DFQATT, SNEGSKA (reference sequence). This CDR3 contains 14 residues. Trimming took 0 bases from V and 2 from J, leaving 10 bases between them. CDR3 nucleotides: TGCAGTGCTAGAGATGGGGGGCAACAAGAGACCCAGTACTTC. Translation: CSARDGGQQETQYF.

CDR3 DNA: TGTGCCAGCAGCGTCCCCCGAAGTGTGGCAGATACGCAGTATTTT. Its protein product is CASSVPRSVADTQYF. V gene TRBV7-9 combines with J gene TRBJ2-3; D gene ambiguous. V lost 5 bases and J 4 bases, leaving 16 bases between the germline ends. The CDR3 consists of 15 residues. Germline V gene lookup returns CDR1 SEHNR and CDR2 FQNEAQ (reference sequence). Full variable domain (rest looked up from reference TRBV7-9 and TRBJ2-3): DTGVSQNPRHKITKRGQNVTFRCDPISEHNRLYWYRQTLGQGPEFLTYFQNEAQLEKSRLLSDRFSAERPKGSFSTLEIQRTEQGDSAMYLCASSVPRSVADTQYFGPGTRLTVL.

Comments on this clonotype: One end of the junction varies from germline; a read error may be responsible. The genes are TRBV18 and TRBJ1-4, with D possibly being TRBD1 (6 bases). CDR1 is KGHSH and CDR2 is LQKENI in the germline V gene. The CDR3 extends over 17 amino acids. The CDR3 region is CASSRTGLRAGNEKLSF. The CDR3 coding sequence is TGTGCCAGCTCCCGTACAGGGCTTCGGGCGGGAAATGAAAAACTGTCTTTT.

The chain joins TRBV24-1 to TRBJ2-2, with 7 bases fitting TRBD1. There are 14 residues in the CDR3. In germline, CDR1 is KGHDR, CDR2 SFDVKD. V shed 8 bases and J 0 bases; nucleotides not matched to a gene: 2. The CDR3 sequence is CATTGQANTGELFF. CDR3 DNA sequence: TGTGCCACCACTGGACAGGCGAACACCGGGGAGCTGTTTTTT.

The J gene is TRBJ2-1, the V gene TRBV12-3 or TRBV12-4; 13 positions agree with TRBD2. V dropped 6 bases and J dropped 8; count of bases not matched to a gene: 19. The CDR3 has 19 amino acids. This CDR3 reads CASSPGRGLAGVGGDEQFF. The CDR3, as DNA: TGTGCCAGCAGCCCGGGCCGCGGACTAGCGGGAGTTGGGGGTGATGAGCAGTTCTTC.

This clonotype was counted only a few times. This chain connects TRBV5-1 to TRBJ1-6; D is unclear. The V gene's germline CDR1 is SGHRS and CDR2 YFSETQ. The CDR3 loop spans 15 amino acids. Trimming cost V 0 bases and J 9 bases, with 13 bases left between them. The CDR3 region has the DNA TGCGCCAGCAGCTTGGACAGCCGAGGGAGTTCACCCCTCCACTTT. It specifies CASSLDSRGSSPLHF.

This clonotype has just a few counts. J is TRBJ2-5 and V is TRBV4-2; 12 bases map to TRBD2. The J call is uncertain, as TRBJ2-1 better fits the DNA end. Germline CDR1 LGHNA, CDR2 YNFKEQ. The CDR3 has 15 amino acids. As DNA, the CDR3 is TGTGCCAGCAGCTTTACTAGCGGGAGGACCAATGAGCAGTTCTTC. It specifies CASSFTSGRTNEQFF.